This T cell receptor beta chain was documented in a study of T cell responses to AZD1222 COVID-19 vaccine. The J segment lost 1 base and the V segment lost 3 bases, leaving 17 bases of the junction unmatched. CDR1 is KGHSH and CDR2 is LQKENI in the germline V gene. The CDR3 contains 19 residues. Here immunoSEQ multiplex PCR was the method, and the copy in TCRdb shows in-frame clones only, minus some. The repertoire holds around 88,000 clones, with roughly 88% as singletons. The J gene is TRBJ2-7, the V gene TRBV18, with 8 bases aligning to TRBD1. The input for sequencing was peripheral blood, taken on day 0 of MenACWY control vaccination. This clonotype was sampled from an adult in good health. The CDR3 loop is CASSPPYMMDRVSSYEQYF. DNA of the CDR3: TGTGCCAGCTCACCCCCATACATGATGGACAGGGTGTCATCCTACGAGCAGTACTTC.